This T cell receptor (beta chain) came from a study of T cell responses to AZD1222 COVID-19 vaccine. The study, taken as a whole, reports: In a largely white British group with more females than males, clonal diversity was possibly underestimated.

Trimming took 7 bases from V and 0 from J, leaving 13 bases between them. The CDR3 has 15 residues. CDR1 LGHDT and CDR2 YNNKEL come from the germline V gene (reference sequence). Worth noting for this clone: Its antigen remains unknown.

TCRdb's copy holds only in-frame clones and misses some; the assay was immunoSEQ multiplex PCR. The table shows some 180,000 clones, with about 93% occurring only once. The sample consisted of peripheral blood, taken 28 days after the second dose of the MenACWY control vaccine. The chain has TRBV3-1 (or the pseudogene TRBV3-2) and TRBJ2-1; D is possibly TRBD2 (5 bases). The sequence was collected from an adult who received the MenACWY meningococcal vaccine as a control. The CDR3 reads CASKSTRSSYNEQFF. CDR3 nucleotide sequence: TGTGCCAGCAAATCAACTAGGAGCTCCTACAATGAGCAGTTCTTC.